This TCR beta chain was sequenced in a study of Ad26.COV2.S vaccination and SARS-CoV-2 variants. Study-wide context: Each vaccinee took Ad26.COV2.S intramuscularly, once or twice 56 days apart. Overall study findings and caveats: Analytic work on TCR breadth and depth might have understated the full extent of total T cell responses.

Germline CDR1 reads MNHEY; CDR2 reads SMNVEV (reference sequence). V trimming: 1 base; J trimming: 1 base; junction bases outside the gene matches: 7. The CDR3 has 17 residues. Produced via immunoSEQ multiplex PCR; TCRdb's table is partial and in-frame only. The top ten clones hold approximately 3.5% of a sample with hundreds of thousands of clones, roughly 84% of them seen once. This clone appeared a single time. Its cognate antigen is unknown. Treatment given: about 20 received Ad26.COV2.S at low or high dose, single or two shots; five or six received placebo; per-sample allocation not given. It was on day 63 after the first vaccine or placebo injection that samples were taken. The donor's status was that of an adult aged 18-55 years in Boston.

The specimen was peripheral blood, collected in a trial of Ad26.COV2.S vaccine versus placebo. The TCR comes from a person between 18 and 65 years old who received the Ad26.COV2.S COVID-19 vaccine or a placebo. The chain combines TRBV27 with TRBJ2-3; 8 nucleotides match TRBD1. CDR3 amino acids: CASSLYPTGVGTDTQYF. The CDR3 DNA is TGTGCCAGCAGTTTATACCCGACAGGGGTGGGCACAGATACGCAGTATTTT.